Below are 31 T cell receptor beta chains sequenced from a single sample in a study of molecular identifiers for immune sequencing clone quantification. MiXCR, run by TCRdb on the PCR reads, gives a single entry per CDR3 protein. The table shows about 510,000 distinct CDR3 sequences, with over 20% occurring only once. The material sequenced was naive CD8+ T cells from blood, with Jurkat cell RNA spiked in. Subset in this sample: FACS-sorted CD8+CD4-CCR7+CD45RA+ naive T cells. Receptors originate from a human donor in good health. Some libraries in this study had Jurkat cell RNA spiked in.

The rearrangement joins TRBV20-1 to TRBJ1-1; D not resolved. Deletions cut 3 bases from V and 7 bases from J, with 6 bases between. The CDR3 has 10 residues. CDR1 and CDR2 (germline): DFQATT, SNEGSKA (reference sequence). CDR3 DNA sequence: TGCAGTGCTAGGGTGAATGAAGCTTTCTTT. As protein: CSARVNEAFF.

A remark on this clonotype: No conserved phenylalanine or tryptophan ends this CDR3, so it is likely a read error. This chain connects TRBV14 to TRBJ2-5; 7 nucleotides line up with TRBD2. J was trimmed by 0 bases and V by 0 bases; bases with no gene match: 10. CDR1 is SGHDN and CDR2 is FVKESK in the germline V gene. The CDR3 contains 18 residues. The DNA of the CDR3 is TGTGCCAGCAGCCAAGAGGCATGGTCTAGCGGATACCAAGAGACCCAGTACCTC. Its translation is CASSQEAWSSGYQETQYL.

This clonotype has at least ten counts. The chain recombines TRBV5-1 with TRBJ2-7; 7 nucleotides align to TRBD1. The CDR3 runs to 17 residues. The V gene end was trimmed by 4 bases and the J gene end by 2 bases; junction bases not matched to a gene: 15. Germline V CDR1 and CDR2: SGHRS, YFSETQ. The CDR3 DNA is TGCGCCAGCAGCCTGGGCGGGCTCCGGGACAGAGCCTACGAGCAGTACTTC. It is translated as CASSLGGLRDRAYEQYF.

This clonotype was detected many times. The CDR3 reads CASSSPREQETQYF. CDR3 bases: TGTGCCAGCAGCTCCCCCCGGGAGCAAGAGACCCAGTACTTC. The chain combines TRBV7-9 with TRBJ2-5; D perhaps matches TRBD2 (6 bases). With 4 bases removed from V and 2 bases from J, the gap between germline ends came to 11 bases. The CDR3 has 14 amino acids. CDR1 is SEHNR and CDR2 is FQNEAQ in the germline V gene (reference sequence).

V and J are TRBV20-1 and TRBJ2-7; TRBD2 matches 12 bases. There are 18 residues in the CDR3. V lost 0 bases, J lost 2 bases, and 11 bases stayed unmatched. Germline CDR1 reads DFQATT; CDR2 reads SNEGSKA (reference sequence). The CDR3 bases are TGCAGTGCTAGAGATTTCACTAGCGGGGGGCCGACCCCCTACGAGCAGTACTTC. It specifies CSARDFTSGGPTPYEQYF.

This clonotype was counted ten times or more. The rearrangement joins TRBV4-1 to TRBJ2-7; TRBD1 or TRBD2 may be the D gene (6 bases each). Germline V gene lookup returns CDR1 MGHRA and CDR2 YSYEKL. This CDR3 comprises 14 residues. V was shortened by 1 base and J by 2 bases, with 9 bases between the two germline ends. The CDR3 region is CASSQVEGAYEQYF. The CDR3 coding sequence is TGCGCCAGCAGCCAAGTGGAGGGGGCCTACGAGCAGTACTTC.

Remarks on this clonotype: This could be a read error, since a much larger clone is one nucleotide away. This CDR3 reads CASSYNTDGQFF. The CDR3 region has the DNA TGTGCCAGCAGCTATAACACGGATGGGCAGTTCTTC. The rearrangement uses TRBV9 and TRBJ2-1; D not resolved. Germline V CDR1 and CDR2: SGDLS, YYNGEE. Trimming removed 4 bases at V and 12 bases at J, with 14 bases between. CDR3 length equals 12 residues.

This clonotype was recorded at least ten times. The V and J genes are TRBV7-9 and TRBJ1-1; TRBD1 aligns across 10 bases. The CDR3 length is 15 residues. CDR1 and CDR2 from the germline V gene are SEHNR and FQNEAQ (reference sequence). The J segment lost 4 bases and the V segment lost 1 base, leaving 3 bases of the junction unmatched. The CDR3 is CASSLVGTGVTEAFF. For the CDR3, the DNA is TGTGCCAGCAGCTTAGTTGGGACAGGGGTCACTGAAGCTTTCTTT.

The chain carries TRBV12-3 or TRBV12-4 and TRBJ2-7, with 8 bases that match TRBD2. The CDR3 runs 15 residues. J gave up 0 bases and V 3 bases, and 4 bases lay outside the gene matches. The CDR3: CASSFSSGDSYEQYF. The CDR3 DNA reads as TGTGCCAGCAGTTTTAGTAGCGGGGACTCCTACGAGCAGTACTTC.

This clonotype was found many times. This rearrangement joins TRBV27 to TRBJ2-7, with D possibly being TRBD2 (5 bases). CDR3 size: 13 residues. V was cut by 6 bases and J by 2 bases, with 11 bases left in between. In germline, CDR1 is MNHEY, CDR2 SMNVEV (reference sequence). The CDR3 is CASSLGSAYEQYF. CDR3 coding DNA: TGTGCCAGCAGCTTGGGTAGCGCCTACGAGCAGTACTTC.

Many counts were recorded for this clonotype. V usage is TRBV29-1 and J usage is TRBJ1-4; the match to TRBD1 covers 10 bases. The CDR3 is made up of 14 amino acids. V gave up 7 bases and J gave up 6 bases; unmatched junction bases: 8. Germline V gives CDR1 SQVTM, CDR2 ANQGSEA. The CDR3 DNA reads TGCAGCGCCGACGGACAGGGGGGAGATGAAAAACTGTTTTTT. Translating gives CSADGQGGDEKLFF.

J is TRBJ1-6 and V is TRBV2; no reliable D call. The V and J ends lost 1 base and 9 bases respectively, with 16 bases between them. The CDR3 runs to 16 residues. CDR1 SNHLY and CDR2 FYNNEI come from the germline V gene. CDR3 bases: TGTGCCAGCAGTGAAGGTCAGACGATTACTTCTTCACCCCTCCACTTT. Its protein product is CASSEGQTITSSPLHF.

This clonotype has more than one count but fewer than ten. The chain carries TRBV7-9 and TRBJ2-5, with 7 nucleotides matching TRBD2. The CDR3 runs 18 residues. Germline trimming cut 5 bases from V and 2 bases from J; bases unmatched to any gene: 17. Germline loops: CDR1 SEHNR, CDR2 FQNEAQ (reference sequence). This CDR3 is CASSHPLSAGMDQETQYF. The CDR3 DNA is TGTGCCAGCAGCCATCCCCTATCAGCGGGGATGGATCAAGAGACCCAGTACTTC.

This clonotype was recorded a few times. This chain links TRBV20-1 with TRBJ2-7; a weak D match, TRBD2 (6 bases). The CDR3 has 18 residues. CDR1 DFQATT and CDR2 SNEGSKA come from the germline V gene (reference sequence). Trimming stripped 0 bases from V and 0 bases from J, with 21 bases between. The chain's CDR3 is CSARESVGEAGSSYEQYF. CDR3 nucleotides: TGCAGTGCTAGAGAGAGTGTTGGGGAGGCAGGGAGCTCCTACGAGCAGTACTTC.

This clonotype was counted between two and nine times. A much larger clone differs from this one at a single base, so this may be a read error. The missing conserved phenylalanine or tryptophan at the end of this CDR3 makes a read error likely. The chain joins TRBV4-3 to TRBJ1-5, with TRBD1 as a possible D gene (6 bases). CDR1 and CDR2 (germline): LGHNA, YSLEER. Trimming removed 0 bases at V and 6 bases at J, with 15 bases between. The CDR3 has 16 residues. As DNA, the CDR3 is TGCGCCAGCAGCCAAGATTTGGCAGGGGCTGCTCAGCCCCAGCATTGT. This sequence encodes CASSQDLAGAAQPQHC.

A word on this clonotype: Sequence at one end of the junction differs from germline and may be a read error. The genes are TRBV11-2 and TRBJ2-1; no clear D. CDR3 length: 15 residues. Germline values: CDR1 SGHAT, CDR2 FQNNGV. Written as DNA, the CDR3 is TGTGTCAGCAGGCCTGAAGGCGCGAGGTTCAATGAGCAGTTCTTC. Its protein is CVSRPEGARFNEQFF.

V is TRBV18 and J is TRBJ1-4; D is unclear. Germline CDR1 and CDR2: KGHSH and LQKENI. There are 15 residues in the CDR3. V lost 0 bases to trimming and J lost 0 bases, with 5 bases between them. CDR3 loop: CASSPPDATNEKLFF. The CDR3 region has the DNA TGTGCCAGCTCACCACCAGATGCAACTAATGAAAAACTGTTTTTT. Using reference TRBV18 and TRBJ1-4 for the parts outside the CDR3, the full variable domain is NAGVMQNPRHLVRRRGQEARLRCSPMKGHSHVYWYRQLPEEGLKFMVYLQKENIIDESGMPKERFSAEFPKEGPSILRIQQVVRGDSAAYFCASSPPDATNEKLFFGSGTQLSVL.

This clonotype was counted ten times or more. This sequence joins TRBV6-1 and TRBJ1-2, with no clear D. The CDR3 extends over 13 amino acids. The V end was cut by 7 bases, the J end by 1 base, with 10 bases between. Germline V gene sequence: CDR1 MNHNS, CDR2 SASEGT. CDR3 DNA: TGTGCCAGCAAGGGCCGACTTAACTATGGCTACACCTTC. It codes for CASKGRLNYGYTF.

In its sample, this clonotype was seen a few times. The CDR3 here is CASSLYLLTGWSNYGYTF. The CDR3 DNA follows: TGTGCCAGCAGTTTATATCTTCTGACAGGCTGGTCTAACTATGGCTACACCTTC. The chain couples TRBV12-3 or TRBV12-4 to TRBJ1-2; a possible D gene is TRBD1 (6 bases). The CDR3 is made up of 18 amino acids. Deletions cut 2 bases from V and 0 bases from J, with 19 bases between.

The chain recombines TRBV28 with TRBJ1-2; D not certain. Germline V lookup: CDR1 MDHEN, CDR2 SYDVKM. V was clipped by 5 bases and J by 8 bases, with 12 bases between them. The CDR3 runs to 12 residues. Written as DNA, the CDR3 is TGTGCCAGCAGTCTTCGGGGAGTAGGCTACACCTTC. This translates into CASSLRGVGYTF.

This clonotype was counted at least ten times. The rearrangement links TRBV19 to TRBJ2-5; 12 positions match TRBD2. The CDR3 loop spans 15 amino acids. Germline V gives CDR1 LNHDA, CDR2 SQIVND (reference sequence). V dropped 3 bases and J dropped 7; count of bases not matched to a gene: 6. The CDR3 loop reads CASSIQTSGRGTQYF. CDR3 coding DNA: TGTGCCAGTAGTATTCAGACTAGCGGGAGAGGGACCCAGTACTTC.

This chain links TRBV6-5 with TRBJ2-2, with 10 nucleotides matching TRBD2. The CDR3 is 17 amino acids. Germline CDR1 MNHEY, CDR2 SVGAGI. The V gene end was trimmed by 0 bases and the J gene end by 4 bases; junction bases not matched to a gene: 5. CDR3 loop: CASSYSGLAYRTGELFF. The CDR3 DNA reads TGTGCCAGCAGTTACTCGGGACTAGCGTACCGCACCGGGGAGCTGTTTTTT.

This clonotype was seen a few times. The rearrangement joins TRBV27 to TRBJ1-5; no definite D call. V was clipped by 3 bases and J by 2 bases, with 11 bases between them. The CDR3 is 15 amino acids. Germline CDR1 MNHEY, CDR2 SMNVEV (reference sequence). CDR3 DNA: TGTGCCAGCAGTTTTTTAGGTACACGCAATCAGCCCCAGCATTTT. Protein product: CASSFLGTRNQPQHF.

As to this clonotype: One end of the junction fails to match germline, which may point to a read error. The V call is TRBV9, the J call TRBJ1-3; D remains unclear. The CDR3 runs 16 residues. Germline V gene lookup returns CDR1 SGDLS and CDR2 YYNGEE. In nucleotides, the CDR3 is TGTGCCAGCAGCCCCTTTGGTACAGCCTCTGGAGACACCATATATTTT. It translates to CASSPFGTASGDTIYF.

For this clonotype: A much larger clonotype is one base distant, so this may be a read error. The rearrangement uses TRBV12-3 or TRBV12-4 and TRBJ2-7; TRBD1 is a possible D gene (6 bases). This CDR3 comprises 13 residues. V lost 4 bases and J lost 10, with 17 bases in between. CDR3 nucleotides: TGTGCCAGCAGTTCCCGGGACAAAGGCTACCAGTACTTC. Amino acid sequence: CASSSRDKGYQYF.

V gene TRBV24-1 combines with J gene TRBJ2-7; D gene unclear. V gave up 2 bases and J gave up 7 bases, with 5 bases separating them. The CDR3 runs 11 residues. CDR1 KGHDR and CDR2 SFDVKD come from the germline V gene. In DNA form, the CDR3 reads TGTGCCACCAGTGATTCTCGGGAGCAGTACTTC. Amino acid sequence: CATSDSREQYF.

This clonotype was observed a handful of times. The chain carries TRBV7-9 and TRBJ2-3; 8 nucleotides align to TRBD2. This CDR3 comprises 14 residues. V lost 8 bases, J lost 0 bases, and 4 bases stayed unmatched. Germline lookup yields CDR1 SEHNR and CDR2 FQNEAQ (reference sequence). CDR3 DNA: TGTGCCAGCCTCCGACTAGCGAGCACAGATACGCAGTATTTT. This codes for CASLRLASTDTQYF.

This clonotype was seen at least ten times. The chain recombines TRBV12-3 or TRBV12-4 with TRBJ1-1; D call uncertain. V lost 1 base and J 0 bases, leaving 6 bases between the germline ends. CDR3 size: 14 residues. CDR3 loop: CASSLGAMNTEAFF. In nucleotides, the CDR3 is TGTGCCAGCAGTTTAGGGGCTATGAACACTGAAGCTTTCTTT.

The V call is TRBV20-1, the J call TRBJ2-2; possible D gene TRBD2, 6 bases. V lost 6 bases and J lost 7, with 12 bases in between. Germline CDR1 is DFQATT and CDR2 is SNEGSKA (reference sequence). CDR3 length equals 12 residues. The CDR3 nucleotides read TGCAGTGCAGGGCGGGGTATCGGGGAGCTGTTTTTT. It yields the protein CSAGRGIGELFF.

The rearrangement links TRBV12-3 or TRBV12-4 to TRBJ1-2; no definite D call. The ends were cut back, 6 bases at V and 3 bases at J, with 17 bases in the middle. CDR3 length equals 15 residues. The CDR3 here is CASSDEKGPYYGYTF. The CDR3 DNA follows: TGTGCCAGCAGCGATGAGAAGGGTCCTTACTATGGCTACACCTTC.

The sample holds many counts of this clonotype. The gene calls are TRBV29-1 and TRBJ2-1; 10 bases are shared with TRBD2. V dropped 6 bases and J dropped 10; count of bases not matched to a gene: 12. This CDR3 comprises 14 residues. The V gene's germline CDR1 is SQVTM and CDR2 ANQGSEA. The CDR3 sequence is CSVDSGGHWREQFF. The CDR3 region has the DNA TGCAGCGTGGATAGCGGGGGGCATTGGAGGGAGCAGTTCTTC.